The present T cell receptor (beta chain) was sequenced within a study of T cell repertoires in cytomegalovirus infection. MiXCR was run by TCRdb on the reads, yielding one entry per CDR3 protein. Of about 310,000 distinct CDR3 sequences listed, around 9.1% are singletons. This clonotype was observed a few times. Germline trimming cut 5 bases from V and 2 bases from J; bases unmatched to any gene: 6. CDR3 size: 15 residues. The germline V gene encodes CDR1 KGHSH and CDR2 LQKENI. The clonotype was recovered from a human donor in good health (CMV status not recorded). Some clones in this sample may be carry-over from other donors' samples. The rearrangement uses TRBV18 and TRBJ2-3; 8 nucleotides align to TRBD2. The sample was PBMCs. The CDR3 DNA follows: TGTGCCAGCTCAACCGGACTAGCCAACACAGATACGCAGTATTTT. As protein: CASSTGLANTDTQYF.